Below are 26 T cell receptor beta chains sequenced from a single sample in a study of T cell responses to AZD1222 COVID-19 vaccine. The protocol was immunoSEQ multiplex PCR, while the TCRdb copy is restricted to in-frame clones and leaves out a portion. The sample shows 100,000 to 150,000 clones, roughly 84% of them seen only once. The sample in question was peripheral blood, obtained 28 days after the second AZD1222 dose. These receptors all stem from an adult who received the AZD1222 COVID-19 vaccine.

This chain uses TRBV6-2 or TRBV6-3 with TRBJ2-7, with 9 nucleotides matching TRBD2. The germline V gene encodes CDR1 MNHEY and CDR2 SVGEGT. The CDR3 is 16 residues long. V shed 2 bases and J 4 bases; nucleotides not matched to a gene: 9. This CDR3 reads CASSYGSGGSLYEQYF. CDR3 bases: TGTGCCAGCAGTTACGGGAGCGGGGGGAGCCTTTACGAGCAGTACTTC.

The chain carries TRBV5-1 and TRBJ1-5, with D possibly matching TRBD1 (5 bases). Germline CDR1 is SGHRS and CDR2 is YFSETQ. CDR3 length equals 14 residues. Trimming took off 5 bases at V and 4 bases at J, with 13 bases between the two ends. CDR3 residues: CASREGVGNQPQHF. The CDR3 region has the DNA TGCGCCAGCAGAGAAGGGGTAGGTAATCAGCCCCAGCATTTT.

This clone was picked up a small number of times. This chain links TRBV3-1 (or the pseudogene TRBV3-2) with TRBJ1-1, with D hard to call. Germline assignment: CDR1 LGHDT and CDR2 YNNKEL (reference sequence). V gave up 5 bases and J gave up 5 bases, with 15 bases separating them. CDR3 length equals 14 residues. CDR3 coding DNA: TGTGCCAGCAGCTATGGTACCCGGGGTACTGAAGCTTTCTTT. It codes for CASSYGTRGTEAFF.

The CDR3 DNA reads as TGTGCCAGCAGCTTGGAGGGGGGGCATCAGCCCCAGCATTTT. Translating gives CASSLEGGHQPQHF. This sequence joins TRBV5-5 and TRBJ1-5, with a tentative D call TRBD1 (6 bases). The CDR3 is 14 residues long. Trimming removed 0 bases at V and 5 bases at J, with 9 bases between. The germline CDR1 and CDR2 sequences are SGHKS and YYEKEE (reference sequence).

The chain is built from TRBV3-1 (or the pseudogene TRBV3-2) and TRBJ2-7, with 8 bases aligning to TRBD1. Germline assignment: CDR1 LGHDT and CDR2 YNNKEL (reference sequence). There are 13 residues in the CDR3. The trim removed 10 bases at V and 5 bases at J, leaving 10 bases unmatched. The CDR3 protein is CANLTGADHEQYF. CDR3 coding DNA: TGTGCCAACCTGACAGGGGCCGACCACGAGCAGTACTTC.

The chain is built from TRBV19 and TRBJ2-7, with D possibly called TRBD1 or TRBD2 (5 bases each). CDR1 is LNHDA and CDR2 is SQIVND in the germline V gene (reference sequence). V lost 6 bases, J lost 3 bases, and 21 bases lay in between. The CDR3 spans 16 residues. The CDR3 DNA sequence: TGTGCCAGTAGCCCCTCGTCCCGGACGGGGCGCTACGAGCAGTACTTC. This sequence encodes CASSPSSRTGRYEQYF.

This clone has only one observation. The chain has TRBV2 and TRBJ1-1, with 7 bases identical to TRBD1. This CDR3 is 13 amino acids long. The trim removed 6 bases at V and 1 base at J, leaving 2 bases unmatched. Germline assignment: CDR1 SNHLY and CDR2 FYNNEI. CDR3 DNA sequence: TGTGCCAGCAGGGGGGACAGGAACACTGAAGCTTTCTTT. Residues: CASRGDRNTEAFF.

The chain couples TRBV7-3 to TRBJ2-2; no clear D. Trimming took 3 bases from V and 7 from J, leaving 6 bases between them. The CDR3 has 12 residues. CDR1 and CDR2 from the germline V gene are SGHTA and FQGTGA. In DNA form, the CDR3 reads TGTGCCAGCAGCTTTGATCGCGGGGAGCTGTTTTTT. Its protein product is CASSFDRGELFF.

The chain carries TRBV3-1 (or the pseudogene TRBV3-2) and TRBJ1-3; D remains unclear. The V and J ends lost 1 base and 0 bases respectively, with 7 bases between them. The CDR3 contains 15 residues. Germline V gene lookup returns CDR1 LGHDT and CDR2 YNNKEL (reference sequence). CDR3 region: CASSQGGGSGNTIYF. As DNA, the CDR3 is TGTGCCAGCAGCCAAGGGGGAGGCTCTGGAAACACCATATATTTT.

The chain employs TRBV5-1 and TRBJ1-2, with D possibly being TRBD1 (5 bases). CDR1 and CDR2 (germline): SGHRS, YFSETQ. V dropped 0 bases and J dropped 1 base, with 10 bases sitting between them. CDR3 length: 15 amino acids. The CDR3 DNA reads TGCGCCAGCAGCTTGGCTTCGACAGTTAACTATGGCTACACCTTC. The encoded protein is CASSLASTVNYGYTF.

V is TRBV19 and J is TRBJ1-2, with D possibly matching TRBD1 (5 bases). The CDR3 totals 14 residues. Germline V gene sequence: CDR1 LNHDA, CDR2 SQIVND (reference sequence). Trimming took 6 bases from V and 8 from J, leaving 19 bases between them. The CDR3 DNA reads TGTGCCAGTAGAGGCTTGGAGGGGCCCAGGGGCTACACCTTC. The encoded protein is CASRGLEGPRGYTF.

The chain employs TRBV19 and TRBJ1-1; unclear D gene. The CDR3 totals 12 residues. Germline V CDR1 and CDR2: LNHDA, SQIVND (reference sequence). Trimming removed 7 bases at V and 4 bases at J, with 10 bases between. DNA of the CDR3: TGTGCCAGTACCCTCGGACTCACTGAAGCTTTCTTT. It specifies CASTLGLTEAFF.

The CDR3 here is CASSPGTGEDGYTF. DNA for the CDR3: TGTGCCAGCAGTCCCGGGACAGGGGAGGATGGCTACACCTTC. J is TRBJ1-2 and V is TRBV6-5; 10 bases are shared with TRBD1. CDR1 is MNHEY and CDR2 is SVGAGI in the germline V gene. V was clipped by 5 bases and J by 6 bases; unmatched bases: 6. The CDR3 runs to 14 residues.

The chain recombines TRBV7-8 with TRBJ1-2; TRBD1 aligns across 7 bases. The trim removed 5 bases at V and 6 bases at J, leaving 3 bases unmatched. Germline values: CDR1 SGHVS, CDR2 FQNEAQ. This CDR3 has 12 residues. The CDR3 spells CASSPTGDGYTF. CDR3 coding DNA: TGTGCCAGCAGCCCAACAGGGGATGGCTACACCTTC.

This rearrangement joins TRBV5-1 to TRBJ1-2; 10 bases are shared with TRBD1. Germline-derived CDR1 and CDR2 are SGHRS and YFSETQ. This CDR3 comprises 16 residues. J lost 2 bases, V lost 4 bases, and 8 bases had no gene match. The CDR3 loop reads CASSRGQGVPNYGYTF. The CDR3 coding sequence is TGCGCCAGCAGCCGCGGACAGGGGGTTCCCAACTATGGCTACACCTTC.

The chain carries TRBV14 and TRBJ1-5; D might be TRBD1 (6 bases). The CDR3 runs 18 residues. Trimming removed 1 base from V and 5 bases from J, with 21 bases in between. Germline V lookup: CDR1 SGHDN, CDR2 FVKESK. CDR3 amino acids: CASSQVTFIVGGDQPQHF. The CDR3 DNA follows: TGTGCCAGCAGCCAAGTGACCTTCATCGTAGGGGGTGATCAGCCCCAGCATTTT.

The J gene is TRBJ1-4, the V gene TRBV28, with D perhaps matching TRBD1 (6 bases). V was clipped by 2 bases and J by 4 bases, with 14 bases between them. The germline V gene encodes CDR1 MDHEN and CDR2 SYDVKM. The CDR3 is made up of 16 amino acids. CDR3 nucleotides: TGTGCCAGCAGTTTACAGGGGTCCAAATATAATGAAAAACTGTTTTTT. It translates to CASSLQGSKYNEKLFF.

The rearrangement uses TRBV6-5 and TRBJ1-6; 9 positions agree with TRBD1. The CDR3 runs 15 residues. Germline trimming cut 8 bases from V and 9 bases from J; bases unmatched to any gene: 11. Germline CDR1 MNHEY, CDR2 SVGAGI. CDR3: CASLSWDREASPLHF. Here the CDR3 DNA reads TGTGCCAGCTTGTCTTGGGACAGGGAGGCTTCACCCCTCCACTTT.

The V gene is TRBV11-3, the J gene TRBJ2-1; D is uncertain. The CDR3 is 14 amino acids. Trimming shortened V by 2 bases and J by 7 bases, and 12 bases separated the two germline ends. Germline CDR1 reads SGHNT; CDR2 reads YENEEA. CDR3 sequence: CASSLRSGRNEQFF. The CDR3 DNA sequence: TGTGCCAGCAGCTTAAGGTCTGGTAGGAATGAGCAGTTCTTC. Together with reference TRBV11-3 and TRBJ2-1, the CDR3 gives the full variable domain: EAGVVQSPRYKIIEKKQPVAFWCNPISGHNTLYWYLQNLGQGPELLIRYENEEAVDDSQLPKDRFSAERLKGVDSTLKIQPAELGDSAVYLCASSLRSGRNEQFFGPGTRLTVL.

This clone came up a few times. The chain recombines TRBV29-1 with TRBJ1-5; weak D call: TRBD1 (5 bases). This CDR3 spans 12 amino acids. CDR1 is SQVTM, CDR2 ANQGSEA, per germline. Trimming cost V 4 bases and J 9 bases, with 13 bases left between them. The CDR3 DNA follows: TGCAGCGTTGGGGGGACCCAAGGGCCCCAGCATTTT. Its protein is CSVGGTQGPQHF.

The chain has TRBV5-6 and TRBJ1-2, with 8 bases identical to TRBD1. Germline CDR1 and CDR2: SGHDT and YYEEEE. This CDR3 comprises 15 residues. V lost 3 bases, J lost 7 bases, and 11 bases stayed unmatched. The CDR3 sequence: CASSSTGDQEGGYTF. CDR3 DNA sequence: TGTGCCAGCAGCTCGACAGGGGACCAAGAGGGTGGCTACACCTTC.

J is TRBJ2-3 and V is TRBV4-1, with TRBD2 as a possible D gene (5 bases). Trimming stripped 1 base from V and 6 bases from J, with 17 bases between. The CDR3 has 16 residues. Germline V gene lookup returns CDR1 MGHRA and CDR2 YSYEKL. CDR3 region: CASSQVERRASDTQYF. CDR3 DNA sequence: TGCGCCAGCAGCCAAGTGGAGAGGCGGGCTTCGGATACGCAGTATTTT.

This clone occurred a few times. The V gene is TRBV6-2 or TRBV6-3, the J gene TRBJ1-5; possible D gene TRBD1, 6 bases. Germline V gene lookup returns CDR1 MNHEY and CDR2 SVGEGT. Trimming left V 8 bases short and J 6 bases short, with 23 bases between. This CDR3 spans 16 amino acids. The CDR3 nucleotides read TGTGCCAGCTGCCGAAGAGGGGCAGGGGAAAGTCAGCCCCAGCATTTT. It yields the protein CASCRRGAGESQPQHF.

The V and J genes are TRBV19 and TRBJ1-1; no clear D. The CDR3 covers 14 residues. Germline V gives CDR1 LNHDA, CDR2 SQIVND (reference sequence). Trimming shortened V by 2 bases and J by 4 bases, and 11 bases separated the two germline ends. The CDR3 DNA follows: TGTGCCAGTAGTATAATTGGGAGGGTCACTGAAGCTTTCTTT. Encoded protein: CASSIIGRVTEAFF.

The CDR3 DNA reads TGCAGCGTGACTAGCGGGGGAACCGATACGCAGTATTTT. Protein: CSVTSGGTDTQYF. J is TRBJ2-3 and V is TRBV29-1, with 12 bases fitting TRBD2. V lost 6 bases and J lost 6; bases outside the gene matches: 4. Germline-derived CDR1 and CDR2 are SQVTM and ANQGSEA. This CDR3 is 13 amino acids long.

The chain recombines TRBV18 with TRBJ2-7, with TRBD1 matching 7 bases. Germline loops: CDR1 KGHSH, CDR2 LQKENI. The V and J ends lost 6 bases and 4 bases, in that order; junction bases with no gene match: 12. This CDR3 has 15 residues. This CDR3 is CASSLDRAYVYEQYF. Written as DNA, the CDR3 is TGTGCCAGCTCCCTAGACAGGGCCTACGTGTACGAGCAGTACTTC.